This TCR beta chain was captured in a study of response to subunit inactivated influenza vaccine. About this clonotype: Its specificity is unknown.

Study observations and caveats: A suggestion made by the authors is that each seasonal influenza vaccination recruits few new T cells.

The CDR3 is made up of 14 amino acids. The germline V and J ends were trimmed by 4 bases and 6 bases, with 16 bases remaining between them. Per the germline V gene, CDR1 is DFQATT and CDR2 is SNEGSKA (reference sequence). TCRdb recomputed calls from the RT-PCR reads with MiXCR, one row per CDR3 protein. The top ten hold approximately 14% of the sample, which has roughly 570,000 distinct CDR3 sequences, roughly 13% seen once. This chain uses TRBV20-1 with TRBJ2-1, with D uncertain. This sequence originates from a man aged 45-60 years who received an inactivated influenza vaccine. Source: PBMCs from blood, taken 35 to 45 days after vaccination. CDR3 residues: CSAKARRRGNEQFF. The CDR3 region has the DNA TGCAGTGCTAAGGCCAGGCGGAGAGGCAATGAGCAGTTCTTC.